This T cell receptor beta chain was sequenced in a study of T cell repertoires in cytomegalovirus infection. This clonotype was detected a few times. The antigen remains unidentified. TCRdb re-called the reads with MiXCR, one entry per CDR3 protein. The sample includes 650,000 to 850,000 distinct CDR3 sequences, under 35% of them seen just once. With V trimmed by 1 base and J by 5 bases, 4 bases remained unmatched. The CDR3 is 13 residues long. Per germline, CDR1 DFQATT and CDR2 SNEGSKA (reference sequence). V usage is TRBV20-1 and J usage is TRBJ2-5, with 7 nucleotides matching TRBD2. Sequenced material: cultured CD8+ T cells from PBMCs, taken from culture after CMV antigen stimulation. The clonotype was recovered from a human donor in good health (CMV status not recorded). Some clones in this sample may be carry-over from other donors' samples. CDR3 residues: CSARVLGGETQYF. The DNA of the CDR3 is TGCAGTGCTAGAGTTTTGGGGGGGGAGACCCAGTACTTC.